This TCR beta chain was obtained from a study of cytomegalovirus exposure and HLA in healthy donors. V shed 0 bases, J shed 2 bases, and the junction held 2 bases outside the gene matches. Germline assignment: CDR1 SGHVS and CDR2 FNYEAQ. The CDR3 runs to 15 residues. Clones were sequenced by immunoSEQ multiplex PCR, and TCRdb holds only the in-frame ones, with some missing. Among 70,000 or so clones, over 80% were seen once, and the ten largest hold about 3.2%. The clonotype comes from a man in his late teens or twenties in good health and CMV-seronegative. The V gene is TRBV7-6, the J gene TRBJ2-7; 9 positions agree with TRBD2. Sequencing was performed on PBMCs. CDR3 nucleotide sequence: TGTGCCAGCAGCTTAGCGGCTAGCGGGGCCTACGAGCAGTACTTC. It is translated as CASSLAASGAYEQYF.